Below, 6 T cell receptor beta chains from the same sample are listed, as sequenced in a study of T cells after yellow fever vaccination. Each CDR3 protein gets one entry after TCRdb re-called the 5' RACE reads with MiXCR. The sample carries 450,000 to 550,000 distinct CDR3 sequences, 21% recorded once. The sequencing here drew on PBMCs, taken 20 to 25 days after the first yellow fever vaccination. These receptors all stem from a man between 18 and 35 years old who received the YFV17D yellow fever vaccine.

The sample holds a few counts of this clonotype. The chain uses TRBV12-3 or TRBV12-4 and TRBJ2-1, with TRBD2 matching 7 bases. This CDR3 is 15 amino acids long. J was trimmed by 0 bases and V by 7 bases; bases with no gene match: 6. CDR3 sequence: CASTLAASSYNEQFF. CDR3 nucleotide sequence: TGTGCCAGCACCCTAGCGGCGAGCTCCTACAATGAGCAGTTCTTC.

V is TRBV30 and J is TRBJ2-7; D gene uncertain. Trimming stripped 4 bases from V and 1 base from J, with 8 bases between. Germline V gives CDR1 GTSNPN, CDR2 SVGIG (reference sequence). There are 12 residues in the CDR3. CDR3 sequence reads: CAWTGESYEQYF. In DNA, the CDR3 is TGTGCCTGGACAGGAGAATCCTACGAGCAGTACTTC.

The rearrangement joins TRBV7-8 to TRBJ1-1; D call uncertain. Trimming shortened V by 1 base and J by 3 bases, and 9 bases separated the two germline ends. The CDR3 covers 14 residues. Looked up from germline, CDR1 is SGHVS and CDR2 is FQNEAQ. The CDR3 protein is CASSLEGIYTEAFF. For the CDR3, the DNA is TGTGCCAGCAGCTTAGAAGGCATATACACTGAAGCTTTCTTT.

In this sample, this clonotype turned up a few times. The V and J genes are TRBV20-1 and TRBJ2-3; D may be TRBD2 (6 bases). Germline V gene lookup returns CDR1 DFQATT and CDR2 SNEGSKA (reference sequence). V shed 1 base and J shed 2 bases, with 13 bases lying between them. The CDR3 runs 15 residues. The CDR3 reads CSARGASEYTDTQYF. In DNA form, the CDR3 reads TGCAGTGCTAGAGGCGCTAGCGAGTACACAGATACGCAGTATTTT.

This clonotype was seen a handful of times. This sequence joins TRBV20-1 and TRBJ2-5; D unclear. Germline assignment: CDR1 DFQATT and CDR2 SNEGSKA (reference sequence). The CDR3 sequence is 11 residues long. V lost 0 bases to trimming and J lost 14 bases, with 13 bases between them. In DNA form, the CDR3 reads TGCAGTGCTAGAGATCGAACAGCCCCCTACTTC. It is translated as CSARDRTAPYF.

This chain's CDR3 is CASSYSSPFPFKGTEQETQYF. Written as DNA, the CDR3 is TGTGCCAGCAGTTATTCAAGCCCCTTTCCTTTTAAGGGAACGGAACAAGAGACCCAGTACTTC. This rearrangement joins TRBV6-2 or TRBV6-3 to TRBJ2-5; no clear D gene. Looked up from germline, CDR1 is MNHEY and CDR2 is SVGEGT. The CDR3 totals 21 residues. The V end was cut by 3 bases, the J end by 2 bases, with 31 bases between.